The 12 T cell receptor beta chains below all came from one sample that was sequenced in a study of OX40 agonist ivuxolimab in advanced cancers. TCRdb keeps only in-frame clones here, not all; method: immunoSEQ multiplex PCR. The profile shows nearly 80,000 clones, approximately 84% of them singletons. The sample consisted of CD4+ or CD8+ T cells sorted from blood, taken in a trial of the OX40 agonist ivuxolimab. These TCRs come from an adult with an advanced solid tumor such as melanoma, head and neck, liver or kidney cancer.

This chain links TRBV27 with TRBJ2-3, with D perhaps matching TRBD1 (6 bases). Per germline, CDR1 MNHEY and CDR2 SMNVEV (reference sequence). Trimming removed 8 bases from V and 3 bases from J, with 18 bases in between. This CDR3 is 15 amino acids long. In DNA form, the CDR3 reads TGTGCCAGCGCCCCGAGGACAGTAGGAACAGATACGCAGTATTTT. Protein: CASAPRTVGTDTQYF.

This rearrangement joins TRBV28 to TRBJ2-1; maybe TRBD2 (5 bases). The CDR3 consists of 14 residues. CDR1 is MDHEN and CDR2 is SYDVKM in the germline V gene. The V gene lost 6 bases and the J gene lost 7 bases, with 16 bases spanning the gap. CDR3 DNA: TGTGCCAGCAGCCGTCCTGGCAGGAGGAATGAGCAGTTCTTC. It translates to CASSRPGRRNEQFF. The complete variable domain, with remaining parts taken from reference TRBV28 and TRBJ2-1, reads DVKVTQSSRYLVKRTGEKVFLECVQDMDHENMFWYRQDPGLGLRLIYFSYDVKMKEKGDIPEGYSVSREKKERFSLILESASTNQTSMYLCASSRPGRRNEQFFGPGTRLTVL.

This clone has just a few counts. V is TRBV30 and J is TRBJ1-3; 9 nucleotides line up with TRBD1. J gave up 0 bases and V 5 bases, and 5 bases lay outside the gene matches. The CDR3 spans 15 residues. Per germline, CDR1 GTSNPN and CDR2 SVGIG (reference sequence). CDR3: CAWARQGDSGNTIYF. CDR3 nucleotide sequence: TGTGCCTGGGCCAGACAGGGGGACTCTGGAAACACCATATATTTT.

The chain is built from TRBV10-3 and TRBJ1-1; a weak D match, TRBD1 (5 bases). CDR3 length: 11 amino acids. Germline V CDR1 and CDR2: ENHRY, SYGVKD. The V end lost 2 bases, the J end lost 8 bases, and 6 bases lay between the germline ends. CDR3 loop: CAISERDEAFF. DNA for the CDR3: TGTGCCATCAGTGAGCGGGACGAAGCTTTCTTT.

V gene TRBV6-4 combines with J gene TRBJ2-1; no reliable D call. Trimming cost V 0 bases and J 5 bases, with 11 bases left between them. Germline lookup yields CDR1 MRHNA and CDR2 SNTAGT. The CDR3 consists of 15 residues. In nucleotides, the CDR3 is TGTGCCAGCAGTGACTCTGGCCTCCCAAACAATGAGCAGTTCTTC. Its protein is CASSDSGLPNNEQFF.

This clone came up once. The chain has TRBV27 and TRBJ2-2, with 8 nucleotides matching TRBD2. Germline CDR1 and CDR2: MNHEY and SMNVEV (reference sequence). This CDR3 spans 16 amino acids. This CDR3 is CACSRTGGSGTGELFF. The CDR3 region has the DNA TGTGCGTGCAGTCGAACGGGAGGGAGCGGGACCGGGGAGCTGTTTTTT.

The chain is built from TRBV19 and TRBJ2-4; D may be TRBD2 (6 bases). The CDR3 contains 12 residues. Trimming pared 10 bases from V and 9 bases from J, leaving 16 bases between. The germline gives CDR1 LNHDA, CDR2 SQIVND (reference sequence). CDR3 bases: TGTGCCACCTCTCCCGTGGGGGGCATTCAGTACTTC. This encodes CATSPVGGIQYF.

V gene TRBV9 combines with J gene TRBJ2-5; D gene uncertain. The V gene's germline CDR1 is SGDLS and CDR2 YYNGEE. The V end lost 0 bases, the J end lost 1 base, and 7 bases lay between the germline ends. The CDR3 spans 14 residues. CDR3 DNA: TGTGCCAGCAGCGTAGGGGCAGCCCAAGAGACCCAGTACTTC. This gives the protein CASSVGAAQETQYF.

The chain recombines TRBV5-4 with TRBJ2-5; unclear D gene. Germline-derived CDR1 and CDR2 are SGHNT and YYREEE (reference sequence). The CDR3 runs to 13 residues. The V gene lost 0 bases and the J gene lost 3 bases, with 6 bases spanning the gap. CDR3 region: CASSLVLEETQYF. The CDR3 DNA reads TGTGCCAGCAGCTTGGTCTTGGAAGAGACCCAGTACTTC.

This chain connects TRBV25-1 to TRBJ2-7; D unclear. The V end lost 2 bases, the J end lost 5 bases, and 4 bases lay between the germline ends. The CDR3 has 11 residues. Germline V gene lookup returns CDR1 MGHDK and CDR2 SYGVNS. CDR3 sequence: CASSEVHEQYF. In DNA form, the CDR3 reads TGTGCCAGCAGTGAAGTCCACGAGCAGTACTTC.

The CDR3 sequence is CASSARDRPSSGNTIYF. The DNA of the CDR3 is TGTGCCAGCAGTGCCCGGGACAGGCCGAGCTCTGGAAACACCATATATTTT. The gene calls are TRBV6-1 and TRBJ1-3; 8 bases agree with TRBD1. The V gene end was trimmed by 4 bases and the J gene end by 0 bases; junction bases not matched to a gene: 8. The length of the CDR3 is 17 residues. Looked up from germline, CDR1 is MNHNS and CDR2 is SASEGT.

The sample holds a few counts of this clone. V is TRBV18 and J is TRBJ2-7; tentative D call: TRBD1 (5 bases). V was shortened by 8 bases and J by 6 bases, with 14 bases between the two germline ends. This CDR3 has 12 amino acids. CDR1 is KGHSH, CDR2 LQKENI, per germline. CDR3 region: CASQGSLGEQYF. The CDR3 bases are TGTGCCAGCCAGGGATCGTTGGGCGAGCAGTACTTC. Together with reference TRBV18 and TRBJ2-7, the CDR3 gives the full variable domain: NAGVMQNPRHLVRRRGQEARLRCSPMKGHSHVYWYRQLPEEGLKFMVYLQKENIIDESGMPKERFSAEFPKEGPSILRIQQVVRGDSAAYFCASQGSLGEQYFGPGTRLTVT.